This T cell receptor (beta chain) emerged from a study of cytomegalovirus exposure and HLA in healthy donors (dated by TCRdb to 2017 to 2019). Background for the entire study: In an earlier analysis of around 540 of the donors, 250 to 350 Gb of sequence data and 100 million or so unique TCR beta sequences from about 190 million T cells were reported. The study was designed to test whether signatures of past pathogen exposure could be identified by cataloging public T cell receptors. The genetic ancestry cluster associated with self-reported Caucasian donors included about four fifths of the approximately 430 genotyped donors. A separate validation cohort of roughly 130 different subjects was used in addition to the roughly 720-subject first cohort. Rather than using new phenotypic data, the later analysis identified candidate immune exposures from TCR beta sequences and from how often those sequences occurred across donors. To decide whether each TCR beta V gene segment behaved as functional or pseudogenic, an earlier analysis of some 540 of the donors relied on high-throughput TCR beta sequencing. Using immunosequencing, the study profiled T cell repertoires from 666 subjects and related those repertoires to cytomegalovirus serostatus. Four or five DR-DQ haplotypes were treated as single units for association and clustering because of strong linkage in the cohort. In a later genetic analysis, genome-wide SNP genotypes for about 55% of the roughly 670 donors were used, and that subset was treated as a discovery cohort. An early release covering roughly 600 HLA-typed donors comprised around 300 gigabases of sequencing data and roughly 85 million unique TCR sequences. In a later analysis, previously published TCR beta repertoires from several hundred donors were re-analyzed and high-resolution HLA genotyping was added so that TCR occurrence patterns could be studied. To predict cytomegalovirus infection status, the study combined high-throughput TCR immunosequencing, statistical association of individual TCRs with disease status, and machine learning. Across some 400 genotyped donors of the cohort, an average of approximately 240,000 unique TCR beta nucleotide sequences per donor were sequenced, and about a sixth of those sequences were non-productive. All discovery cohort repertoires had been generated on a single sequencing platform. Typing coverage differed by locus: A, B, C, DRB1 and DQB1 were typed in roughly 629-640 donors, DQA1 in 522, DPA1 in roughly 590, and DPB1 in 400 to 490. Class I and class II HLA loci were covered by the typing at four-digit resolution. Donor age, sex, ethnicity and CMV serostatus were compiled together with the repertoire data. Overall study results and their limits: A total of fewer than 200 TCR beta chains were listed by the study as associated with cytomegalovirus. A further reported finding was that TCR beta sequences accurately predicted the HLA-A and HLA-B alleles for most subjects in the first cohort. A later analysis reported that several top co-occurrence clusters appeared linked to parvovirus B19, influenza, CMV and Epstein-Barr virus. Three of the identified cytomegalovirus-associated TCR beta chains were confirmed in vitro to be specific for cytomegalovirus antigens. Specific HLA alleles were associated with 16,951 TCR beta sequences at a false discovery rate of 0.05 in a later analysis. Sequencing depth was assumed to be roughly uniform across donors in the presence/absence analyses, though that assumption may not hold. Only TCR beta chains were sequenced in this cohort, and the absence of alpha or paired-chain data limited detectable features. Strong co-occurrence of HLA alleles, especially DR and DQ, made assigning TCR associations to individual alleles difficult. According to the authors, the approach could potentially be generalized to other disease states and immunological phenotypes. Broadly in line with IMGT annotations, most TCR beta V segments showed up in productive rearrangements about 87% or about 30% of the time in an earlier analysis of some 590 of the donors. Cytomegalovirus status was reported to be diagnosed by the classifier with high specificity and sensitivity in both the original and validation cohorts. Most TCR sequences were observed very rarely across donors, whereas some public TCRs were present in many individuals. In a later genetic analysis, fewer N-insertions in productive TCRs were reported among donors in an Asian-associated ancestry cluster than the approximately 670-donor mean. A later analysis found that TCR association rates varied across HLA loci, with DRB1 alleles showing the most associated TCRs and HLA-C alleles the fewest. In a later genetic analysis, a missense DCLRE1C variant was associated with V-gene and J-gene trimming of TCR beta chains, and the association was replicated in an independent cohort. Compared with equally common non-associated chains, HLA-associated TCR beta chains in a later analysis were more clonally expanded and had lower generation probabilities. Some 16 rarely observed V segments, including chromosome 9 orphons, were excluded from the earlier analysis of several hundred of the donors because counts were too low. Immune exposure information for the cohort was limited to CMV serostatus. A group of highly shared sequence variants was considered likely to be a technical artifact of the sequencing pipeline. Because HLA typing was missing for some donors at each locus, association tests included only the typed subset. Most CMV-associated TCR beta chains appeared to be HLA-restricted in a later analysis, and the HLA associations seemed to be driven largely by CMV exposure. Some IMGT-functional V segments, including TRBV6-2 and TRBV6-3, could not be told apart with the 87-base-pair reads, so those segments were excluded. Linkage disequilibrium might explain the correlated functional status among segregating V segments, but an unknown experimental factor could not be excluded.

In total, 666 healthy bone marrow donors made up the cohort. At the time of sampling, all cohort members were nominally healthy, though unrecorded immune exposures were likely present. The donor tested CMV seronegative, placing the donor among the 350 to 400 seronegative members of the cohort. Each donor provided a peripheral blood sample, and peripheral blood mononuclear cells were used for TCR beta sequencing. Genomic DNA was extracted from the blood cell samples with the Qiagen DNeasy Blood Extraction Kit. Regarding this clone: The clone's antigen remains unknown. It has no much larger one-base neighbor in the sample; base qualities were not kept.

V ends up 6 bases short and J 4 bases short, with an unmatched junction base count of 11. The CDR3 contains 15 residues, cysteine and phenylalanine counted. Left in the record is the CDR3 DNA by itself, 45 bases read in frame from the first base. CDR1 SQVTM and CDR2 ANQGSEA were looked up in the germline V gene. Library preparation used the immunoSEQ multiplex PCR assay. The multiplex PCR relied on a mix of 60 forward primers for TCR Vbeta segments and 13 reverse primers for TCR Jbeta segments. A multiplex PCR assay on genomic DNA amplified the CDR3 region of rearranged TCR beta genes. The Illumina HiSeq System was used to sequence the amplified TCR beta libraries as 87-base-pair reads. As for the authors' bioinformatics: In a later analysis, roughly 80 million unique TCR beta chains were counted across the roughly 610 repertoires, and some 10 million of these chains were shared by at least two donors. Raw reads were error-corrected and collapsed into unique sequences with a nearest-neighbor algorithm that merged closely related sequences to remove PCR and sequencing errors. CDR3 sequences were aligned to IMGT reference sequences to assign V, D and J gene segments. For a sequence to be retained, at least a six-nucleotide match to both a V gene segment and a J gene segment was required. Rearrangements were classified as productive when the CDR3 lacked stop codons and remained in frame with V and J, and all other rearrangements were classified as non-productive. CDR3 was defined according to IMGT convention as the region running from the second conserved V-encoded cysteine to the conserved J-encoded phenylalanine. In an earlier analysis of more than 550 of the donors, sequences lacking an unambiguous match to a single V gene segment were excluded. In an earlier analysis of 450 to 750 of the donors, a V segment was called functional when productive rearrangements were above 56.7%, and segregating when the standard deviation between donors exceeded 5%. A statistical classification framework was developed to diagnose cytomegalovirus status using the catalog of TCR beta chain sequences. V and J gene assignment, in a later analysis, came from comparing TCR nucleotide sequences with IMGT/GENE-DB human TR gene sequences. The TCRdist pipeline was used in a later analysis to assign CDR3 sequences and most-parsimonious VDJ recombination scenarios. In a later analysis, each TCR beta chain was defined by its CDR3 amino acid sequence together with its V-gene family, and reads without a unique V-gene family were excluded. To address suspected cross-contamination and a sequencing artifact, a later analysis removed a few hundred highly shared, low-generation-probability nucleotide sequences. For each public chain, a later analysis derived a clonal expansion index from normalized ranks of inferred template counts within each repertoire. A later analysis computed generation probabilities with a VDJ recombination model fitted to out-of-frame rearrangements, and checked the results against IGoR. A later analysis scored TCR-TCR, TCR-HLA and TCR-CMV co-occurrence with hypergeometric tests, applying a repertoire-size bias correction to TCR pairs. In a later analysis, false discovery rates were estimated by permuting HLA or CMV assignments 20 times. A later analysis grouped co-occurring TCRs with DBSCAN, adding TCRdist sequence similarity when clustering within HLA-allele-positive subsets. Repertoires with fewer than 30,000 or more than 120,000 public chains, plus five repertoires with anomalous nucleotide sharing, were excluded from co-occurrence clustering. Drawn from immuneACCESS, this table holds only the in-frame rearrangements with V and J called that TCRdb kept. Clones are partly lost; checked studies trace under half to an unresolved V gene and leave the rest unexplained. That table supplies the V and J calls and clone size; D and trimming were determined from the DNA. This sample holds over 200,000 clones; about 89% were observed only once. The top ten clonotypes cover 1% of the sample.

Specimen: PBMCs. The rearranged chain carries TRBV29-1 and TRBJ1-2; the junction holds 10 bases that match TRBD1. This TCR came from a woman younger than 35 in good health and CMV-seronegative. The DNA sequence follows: TGCAGCGTGGGAGACAGGGGGCGCCGAGGCTATGGCTACACCTTC. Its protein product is CSVGDRGRRGYGYTF. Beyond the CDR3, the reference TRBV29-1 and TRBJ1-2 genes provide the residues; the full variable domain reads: SAVISQKPSRDICQRGTSLTIQCQVDSQVTMMFWYRQQPGQSLTLIATANQGSEATYESGFVIDKFPISRPNLTFSTLTVSNMSPEDSSIYLCSVGDRGRRGYGYTFGSGTRLTVV.